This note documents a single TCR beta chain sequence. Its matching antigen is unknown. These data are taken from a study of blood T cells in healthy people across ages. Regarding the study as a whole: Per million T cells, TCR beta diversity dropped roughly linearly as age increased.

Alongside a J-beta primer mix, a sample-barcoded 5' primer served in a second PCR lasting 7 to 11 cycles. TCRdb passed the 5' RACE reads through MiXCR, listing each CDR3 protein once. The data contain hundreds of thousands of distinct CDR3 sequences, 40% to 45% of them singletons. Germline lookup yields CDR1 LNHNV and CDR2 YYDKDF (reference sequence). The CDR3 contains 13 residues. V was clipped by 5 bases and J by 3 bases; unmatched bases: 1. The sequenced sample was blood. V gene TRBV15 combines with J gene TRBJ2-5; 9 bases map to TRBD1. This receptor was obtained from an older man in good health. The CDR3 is CATSRTGEETQYF. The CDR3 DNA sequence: TGTGCCACCAGCCGGACAGGGGAAGAGACCCAGTACTTC.